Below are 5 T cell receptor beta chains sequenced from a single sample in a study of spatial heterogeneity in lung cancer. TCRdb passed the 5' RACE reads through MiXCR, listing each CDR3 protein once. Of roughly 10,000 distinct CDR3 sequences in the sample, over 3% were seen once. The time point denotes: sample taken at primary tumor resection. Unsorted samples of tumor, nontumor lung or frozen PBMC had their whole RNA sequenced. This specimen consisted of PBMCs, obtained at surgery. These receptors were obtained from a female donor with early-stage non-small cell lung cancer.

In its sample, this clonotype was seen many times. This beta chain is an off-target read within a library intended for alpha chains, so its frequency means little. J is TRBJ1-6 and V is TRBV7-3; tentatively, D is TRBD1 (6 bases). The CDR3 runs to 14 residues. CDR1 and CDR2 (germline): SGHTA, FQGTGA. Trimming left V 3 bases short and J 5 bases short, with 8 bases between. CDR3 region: CASSFSGDNSPLHF. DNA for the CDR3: TGTGCCAGCAGCTTCTCAGGGGATAATTCACCCCTCCACTTT.

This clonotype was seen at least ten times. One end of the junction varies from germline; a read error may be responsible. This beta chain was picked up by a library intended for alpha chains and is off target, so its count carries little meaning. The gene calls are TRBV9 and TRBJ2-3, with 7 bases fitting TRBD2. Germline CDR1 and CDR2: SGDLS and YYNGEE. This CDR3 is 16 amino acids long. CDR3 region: CASNVGSSGGTDTQYF. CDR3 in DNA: TGTGCCAGCAACGTAGGATCCAGCGGGGGCACAGATACGCAGTATTTT.

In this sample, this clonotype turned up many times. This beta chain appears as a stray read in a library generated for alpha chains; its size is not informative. CDR3 nucleotide sequence: TGTGCCAGCAGCTTAGTTTTCGCTAGCGGGGGGTTTCACAATGAGCAGTTCTTC. It specifies CASSLVFASGGFHNEQFF. This chain links TRBV11-1 with TRBJ2-1, with 11 bases fitting TRBD2. V was clipped by 1 base and J by 5 bases; unmatched bases: 10. Germline CDR1 and CDR2: SGHAT and FQDESV (reference sequence). CDR3 length equals 18 residues.

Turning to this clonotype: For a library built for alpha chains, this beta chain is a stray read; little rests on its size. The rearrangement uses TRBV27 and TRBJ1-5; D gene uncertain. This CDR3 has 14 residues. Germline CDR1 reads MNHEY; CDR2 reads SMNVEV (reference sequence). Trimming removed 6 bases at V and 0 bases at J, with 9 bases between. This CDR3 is CASRMTGSNQPQHF. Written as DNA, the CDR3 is TGTGCCAGCAGGATGACCGGTAGCAATCAGCCCCAGCATTTT.

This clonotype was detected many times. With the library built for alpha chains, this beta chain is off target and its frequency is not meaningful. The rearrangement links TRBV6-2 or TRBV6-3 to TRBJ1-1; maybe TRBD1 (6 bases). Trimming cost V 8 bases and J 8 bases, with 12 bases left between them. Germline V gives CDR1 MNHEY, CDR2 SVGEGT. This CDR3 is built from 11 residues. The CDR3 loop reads CASGQGQEAFF. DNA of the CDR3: TGTGCCAGCGGGCAGGGGCAAGAAGCTTTCTTT.